Listed below are T cell receptor beta chains from one sample, sequenced in a study of T cell repertoires in cytomegalovirus infection. TCRdb recomputed calls from the reads with MiXCR, one row per CDR3 protein. Of 640,000 or so distinct CDR3 sequences detected, roughly a third appear once; the ten largest clones hold 15% to 20%. No antigens are known for them. The starting material was cultured PBMCs, obtained from culture after CMV antigen stimulation. The source is a human donor in good health (CMV status not recorded). Some clones in this sample may be carry-over from other donors' samples. CDR3s include the opening cysteine and the closing phenylalanine or tryptophan. The D gene is left open where the match is weak. Size is omitted from some rows. Given values are once, few, many or a class for expanded clones.

>NA|NA|TRBJ1-2|TRBV11-2
CASRHGEGYTF
TGTGCCAGCAGGCACGGGGAGGGCTACACCTTC
>few|NA|TRBJ2-3|TRBV4-3
CASSQGHSGGVDTQYF
TGCGCCAGCAGCCAAGGCCATAGCGGCGGGGTGGATACGCAGTATTTT
>NA|NA|TRBJ2-5|TRBV20-1
CSARVAGTLETQYF
TGCAGTGCTAGAGTTGCAGGGACATTGGAGACCCAGTACTTC
>few|NA|TRBJ2-2|TRBV7-8
CASSFGGQPNTGELFF
TGTGCCAGCAGCTTCGGAGGACAGCCAAACACCGGGGAGCTGTTTTTT
>many|NA|TRBJ2-4|TRBV7-2
CASSSGIGKNIQYF
TGTGCCAGCAGCTCCGGTATTGGCAAAAACATTCAGTACTTC
>many|NA|TRBJ1-2|TRBV7-2
CASSPTSLAGVGYTF
TGTGCCAGCAGCCCTACGTCACTGGCCGGGGTCGGCTACACCTTC
>NA|NA|TRBJ1-6|TRBV7-6
CASGRLSLQGGVYSPLHF
TGTGCCAGCGGCCGCCTTTCCTTACAGGGCGGCGTTTATTCACCCCTCCACTTT
>NA|NA|TRBJ2-1|TRBV2
CASSGGLAGKYNEQFF
TGTGCCAGCAGTGGGGGACTCGCGGGAAAGTACAATGAGCAGTTCTTC
>NA|NA|TRBJ2-5|TRBV7-9
CASSFRPFTDHGQETQYF
TGTGCCAGCAGCTTTAGGCCCTTCACGGATCATGGGCAAGAGACCCAGTACTTC
>NA|NA|TRBJ2-5|TRBV6-8
CASSYFSGSPEETQYF
TGTGCCAGCAGTTACTTCTCAGGATCCCCCGAAGAGACCCAGTACTTC
>NA|NA|TRBJ2-7|TRBV5-4
CASSRRDTGFYEQYF
TGTGCCAGCAGCCGCCGGGACACGGGATTTTACGAGCAGTACTTC
>NA|TRBD1|TRBJ2-3|TRBV7-6
CASSLGPRGRDTQYF
TGTGCCAGCAGCTTAGGTCCCAGGGGGCGAGATACGCAGTATTTT
>few|TRBD1|TRBJ2-3|TRBV10-2
CASSESGQGGADTQYF
TGCGCCAGCAGTGAGTCTGGACAGGGTGGCGCAGATACGCAGTATTTT
>NA|NA|TRBJ2-7|TRBV20-1
CSTGTKYYEQYF
TGCAGCACCGGGACAAAGTACTACGAGCAGTACTTC
>NA|TRBD2|TRBJ2-7|TRBV4-2
CASSQTLAGSSYEQYF
TGTGCCAGCAGCCAAACACTAGCGGGATCTTCCTACGAGCAGTACTTC
>many|NA|TRBJ2-7|TRBV7-2
CASSQYYEQYF
TGTGCCAGCAGCCAGTACTACGAGCAGTACTTC
>NA|TRBD1|TRBJ2-7|TRBV11-2
CASSPSQGTGEQYF
TGTGCCAGCAGCCCCTCACAGGGGACCGGAGAGCAGTACTTC
>few|NA|TRBJ2-3|TRBV7-2
CASSSRFDTQYF
TGTGCCAGCAGCTCGCGCTTTGATACGCAGTATTTT
>few|NA|TRBJ1-6|TRBV27
CASSPRQAFSYNSPLHF
TGTGCCAGCAGTCCACGACAGGCGTTCTCCTATAATTCACCCCTCCACTTT
>NA|TRBD2|TRBJ2-1|TRBV24-1
CATSDQTSGTHNEQFF
TGTGCCACCAGTGACCAGACTAGCGGGACTCACAATGAGCAGTTCTTC
>few|TRBD1|TRBJ1-5|TRBV4-1
CASSPMYRTGGGQPQHF
TGCGCCAGCAGCCCGATGTATAGGACAGGGGGAGGGCAGCCCCAGCATTTT
>few|NA|TRBJ2-5|TRBV2
CASRARGRRVKETQYF
TGTGCCAGCAGAGCACGAGGGCGGCGGGTAAAAGAGACCCAGTACTTC
>few|NA|TRBJ1-6|TRBV5-6
CASSSSRGFQTGRGRSDSPLHF
TGTGCCAGCAGCTCGAGCAGAGGCTTCCAAACAGGGCGGGGGCGATCGGACTCACCCCTCCACTTT
>NA|NA|TRBJ2-1|TRBV11-2
CASSSGVARPTEQFF
TGTGCCAGCAGCTCCGGTGTAGCGAGACCAACCGAGCAGTTCTTC
>few|NA|TRBJ2-7|TRBV7-8
CASSYRDLSYEQYF
TGTGCCAGCAGCTACCGGGACTTATCCTACGAGCAGTACTTC
>few|NA|TRBJ2-1|TRBV20-1
CSARDRGPSAYPNEQFF
TGCAGTGCTAGAGATCGGGGGCCGTCCGCCTATCCCAATGAGCAGTTCTTC
>few|NA|TRBJ2-7|TRBV10-3
CAISEPAVYEQYF
TGTGCCATCAGTGAACCGGCTGTCTACGAGCAGTACTTC
>NA|NA|TRBJ2-3|TRBV2
CAIRSGTSDTQYF
TGTGCCATCCGCTCCGGGACCTCAGATACGCAGTATTTT
>few|NA|TRBJ2-5|TRBV7-2
CASSLGGGSIQETQYF
TGTGCCAGCAGCTTAGGAGGGGGGAGCATCCAAGAGACCCAGTACTTC
>NA|NA|TRBJ2-3|TRBV20-1
CSATPPTGGTDTQYF
TGCAGTGCCACCCCCCCTACGGGGGGCACAGATACGCAGTATTTT
>NA|NA|TRBJ1-4|TRBV6-2/TRBV6-3
CASSYPRPGSRSANEKLFF
TGTGCCAGCAGTTACCCACGACCGGGATCCAGAAGCGCTAATGAAAAACTGTTTTTT
>NA|NA|TRBJ2-5|TRBV2
CASSGIGKQETQYF
TGTGCCAGCTCCGGGATCGGAAAACAAGAGACCCAGTACTTC
>once|TRBD1|TRBJ2-5|TRBV7-6
CASSQTGAGETQYF
TGTGCCAGCAGCCAGACAGGGGCTGGGGAGACCCAGTACTTC
>NA|TRBD2|TRBJ2-2|TRBV20-1
CSTLAGPTGELFF
TGCAGTACACTAGCGGGTCCCACCGGGGAGCTGTTTTTT
>NA|NA|TRBJ2-2|TRBV24-1
CATSGGSRDTGELFF
TGTGCCACCAGTGGTGGAAGTCGTGACACCGGGGAGCTGTTTTTT
>NA|NA|TRBJ2-5|TRBV10-3
CAISETRGSGTQYF
TGTGCCATCAGTGAGACCAGGGGTTCGGGGACCCAGTACTTC
>NA|NA|TRBJ2-3|TRBV19
CASSETETTDTQYF
TGTGCCAGTAGTGAGACAGAGACCACAGATACGCAGTATTTT
>NA|NA|TRBJ1-1|TRBV12-3/TRBV12-4
CASMFRGTEAFF
TGTGCCAGCATGTTTCGGGGCACTGAAGCTTTCTTT
>NA|TRBD2|TRBJ2-5|TRBV20-1
CSARDRGSGAAGTQYF
TGCAGTGCTAGAGATCGTGGTAGCGGGGCAGCGGGGACCCAGTACTTC
>NA|NA|TRBJ2-7|TRBV10-2
CASSESSGYEQYF
TGCGCCAGCAGTGAGTCGTCCGGGTACGAGCAGTACTTC
>NA|TRBD1|TRBJ1-5|TRBV2
CASSERTGSNQPQHF
TGTGCCAGCAGTGAAAGGACAGGTAGTAATCAGCCCCAGCATTTT
>NA|NA|TRBJ1-1|TRBV12-5
CASGSSGGSDTEAFF
TGTGCTAGTGGTTCGAGCGGGGGGTCGGACACTGAAGCTTTCTTT
>many|NA|TRBJ2-5|TRBV7-2
CASSLATVQETQYF
TGTGCCAGCAGCTTAGCGACGGTCCAAGAGACCCAGTACTTC
>NA|NA|TRBJ1-6|TRBV7-9
CASSLGTSTYNSPLHF
TGTGCCAGCAGCTTGGGGACAAGTACCTATAATTCACCCCTCCACTTT
>few|NA|TRBJ2-3|TRBV4-1
CASSLRDPHTDTQYF
TGCGCCAGCAGCCTCCGGGACCCTCACACAGATACGCAGTATTTT
>many|TRBD2|TRBJ2-2|TRBV7-2
CASSLLSREVPGGELFF
TGTGCCAGCAGCTTATTGAGCCGGGAGGTCCCCGGCGGGGAGCTGTTTTTT
>NA|NA|TRBJ2-7|TRBV2
CASSRETYEQYF
TGTGCCAGCAGTAGGGAGACCTACGAGCAGTACTTC
>few|TRBD1|TRBJ1-1|TRBV27
CASSFTGATEAFF
TGTGCCAGCAGTTTTACAGGGGCCACTGAAGCTTTCTTT
>few|TRBD1|TRBJ1-4|TRBV4-1
CASSQTGTGSEKLFF
TGCGCCAGCAGCCAAACGGGGACAGGCAGTGAAAAACTGTTTTTT
>few|NA|TRBJ1-3|TRBV11-2
CASSSRNGRIYF
TGTGCCAGCAGCTCCAGAAATGGGCGGATATATTTT
>few|NA|TRBJ1-1|TRBV7-6
CASSLPGATEAFF
TGTGCCAGCAGCTTACCAGGAGCCACTGAAGCTTTCTTT
>NA|TRBD2|TRBJ2-1|TRBV2
CASSERASGGAGEQFF
TGTGCCAGCAGTGAAAGGGCTAGCGGGGGGGCTGGTGAGCAGTTCTTC